The 9 T cell receptor beta chains below all came from one sample that was sequenced in a study of cytomegalovirus exposure and HLA in healthy donors. Use of 60 Vbeta and 13 Jbeta primers characterized the PCR. Some clones are missing from TCRdb's copy, which holds only in-frame ones; the method was immunoSEQ multiplex PCR. In the table there are 200,000 to 250,000 clones, about 83% of which are singletons. The material sequenced was PBMCs. The source of these receptors is a human donor in good health.

Worth noting for this clone: One junction end does not reproduce the germline sequence, and a read error may be involved. The rearrangement links TRBV20-1 to TRBJ2-1; D is perhaps TRBD1 (5 bases). The CDR3 consists of 11 residues. Germline V gives CDR1 DFQATT, CDR2 SNEGSKA (reference sequence). The CDR3 sequence: CSARDSWEGVF. The CDR3 DNA sequence: TGCAGTGCTAGAGATAGCTGGGAAGGGGTCTTC.

The gene calls are TRBV10-2 and TRBJ2-5, with D tentatively TRBD1 (6 bases). The DNA end is more similar to TRBJ2-7, so the J call may be wrong. The CDR3 contains 12 residues. The germline V gene encodes CDR1 WSHSY and CDR2 SAAADI. The DNA of the CDR3 is TGCGCCAGCAGTACACAGGGCTACGAGCAGTACTTC. This encodes CASSTQGYEQYF.

This clone appeared a few times. This chain joins TRBV11-2 and TRBJ1-4; D is ambiguous. In germline, CDR1 is SGHAT, CDR2 FQNNGV. V lost 5 bases, J lost 8 bases, and 6 bases lay in between. The CDR3 consists of 11 residues. The CDR3 loop reads CASSGSEKLFF. The DNA of the CDR3 is TGTGCCAGCAGCGGGAGCGAAAAACTGTTTTTT.

The chain is built from TRBV30 and TRBJ1-1; D possibly corresponds to TRBD1 (5 bases). V lost 2 bases and J 1 base, leaving 11 bases between the germline ends. Germline V gene sequence: CDR1 GTSNPN, CDR2 SVGIG (reference sequence). This CDR3 is built from 14 residues. In DNA, the CDR3 is TGTGCCTGGAGTAGGTGGGGCGCGAACACTGAAGCTTTCTTT. Residues: CAWSRWGANTEAFF.

This sequence joins TRBV4-1 and TRBJ1-5; maybe TRBD1 (5 bases). Germline V gene lookup returns CDR1 MGHRA and CDR2 YSYEKL. Trimming shortened V by 1 base and J by 4 bases, and 11 bases separated the two germline ends. The CDR3 loop spans 15 amino acids. The CDR3 sequence: CASSQVVGGNQPQHF. CDR3 nucleotides: TGCGCCAGCAGCCAAGTAGTGGGGGGAAATCAGCCCCAGCATTTT.

This chain connects TRBV5-1 to TRBJ1-1, with D tentatively TRBD1 (5 bases). CDR1 is SGHRS, CDR2 YFSETQ, per germline. The CDR3 is 14 amino acids. V lost 4 bases to trimming and J lost 4 bases, with 14 bases between them. The CDR3 DNA sequence: TGCGCCAGCAGCCCTAACCTCGGGGGCACTGAAGCTTTCTTT. Translated, it gives CASSPNLGGTEAFF.

J is TRBJ2-3 and V is TRBV10-1; D is possibly TRBD2 (6 bases). The germline V gene has CDR1 WNHNN and CDR2 SYGVQD (reference sequence). The CDR3 covers 17 residues. Trimming took off 5 bases at V and 1 base at J, with 19 bases between the two ends. This chain's CDR3 is CASSPYGGVLGTDTQYF. CDR3 sequence (DNA): TGCGCCAGCAGTCCATACGGCGGGGTTCTCGGCACAGATACGCAGTATTTT.

This rearrangement joins TRBV9 to TRBJ2-1; 11 nucleotides agree with TRBD2. V trimming: 0 bases; J trimming: 7 bases; junction bases outside the gene matches: 9. The CDR3 is made up of 17 amino acids. The germline CDR1 and CDR2 sequences are SGDLS and YYNGEE. CDR3 sequence reads: CASSVDGTSGGKNEQFF. CDR3 DNA: TGTGCCAGCAGCGTAGATGGTACTAGCGGGGGAAAGAATGAGCAGTTCTTC.

The CDR3 coding sequence is TGCGCCAGCAGCCAACCCGGGACAGGGGTTCTGAATTCCTACGAGCAGTACTTC. Translation: CASSQPGTGVLNSYEQYF. The chain links TRBV4-1 to TRBJ2-7; 10 nucleotides match TRBD1. The length of the CDR3 is 18 residues. Germline loops: CDR1 MGHRA, CDR2 YSYEKL. The V gene end was trimmed by 2 bases and the J gene end by 1 base; junction bases not matched to a gene: 11.